This section outlines one T cell receptor (beta chain) sequence together with its context. The target antigen is unknown. The data belong to a study of cytomegalovirus exposure and HLA in healthy donors. Points from the study as a whole: In a later analysis, DRB1 alleles had the most associated TCRs; HLA-C alleles the fewest.

Primers for the PCR totalled 60 Vbeta and 13 Jbeta. Some clones are missing from TCRdb's copy, which holds only in-frame ones; the method was immunoSEQ multiplex PCR. The repertoire holds some 84,000 clones, with over 70% as singletons. The CDR3 runs to 12 residues. The germline V and J ends were trimmed by 11 bases and 3 bases, with 13 bases remaining between them. Germline CDR1 is MNHNS and CDR2 is SASEGT. The sample taken for sequencing was PBMCs. The TCR sequence derives from a boy between 10 and 17 years old in good health and CMV-seronegative. The chain carries TRBV6-1 and TRBJ1-2, with a weak D call TRBD1 (6 bases). CDR3 DNA sequence: TGTGCCGCGCGGACAGTCTACTATGGCTACACCTTC. Protein product: CAARTVYYGYTF.